Each of the 24 T cell receptor beta chains below was sequenced from the same sample in a study of blood T cell repertoires in COVID-19. Method: immunoSEQ multiplex PCR; TCRdb's copy keeps in-frame clones and lacks some. The sample shows about 270,000 clones, more than 70% of them seen only once. Sequenced sample: peripheral blood. These TCRs come from a woman older than 75 with COVID-19, enrolled during active disease.

The CDR3 bases are TGTGCCAGCAGCTTATATCGGGGACAGGGAGGAACCTATAATTCACCCCTCCACTTT. Amino acid sequence: CASSLYRGQGGTYNSPLHF. The rearrangement uses TRBV7-8 and TRBJ1-6, with 9 bases matching TRBD1. The CDR3 is made up of 19 amino acids. V shed 2 bases and J 2 bases; nucleotides not matched to a gene: 10. CDR1 and CDR2 (germline): SGHVS, FQNEAQ. Full variable domain (remainder filled in from reference TRBV7-8 and TRBJ1-6): GAGVSQSPRYKVAKRGQDVALRCDPISGHVSLFWYQQALGQGPEFLTYFQNEAQLDKSGLPSDRFFAERPEGSVSTLKIQRTQQEDSAVYLCASSLYRGQGGTYNSPLHFGNGTRLTVT.

This clone was observed a single time. The chain carries TRBV7-6 and TRBJ1-3; D ambiguous. Germline CDR1 reads SGHVS; CDR2 reads FNYEAQ. Deletions cut 1 base from V and 0 bases from J, with 7 bases between. The CDR3 runs 15 residues. The CDR3 DNA reads TGTGCCAGCAGCTTAGGGTCGAGCTCTGGAAACACCATATATTTT. Protein: CASSLGSSSGNTIYF.

V and J are TRBV9 and TRBJ1-2; the match to TRBD1 covers 10 bases. V dropped 3 bases and J dropped 5; count of bases not matched to a gene: 4. Germline V gives CDR1 SGDLS, CDR2 YYNGEE. CDR3 length: 14 residues. CDR3: CASSGQGAPYGYTF. The CDR3, as DNA: TGTGCCAGCAGCGGACAGGGGGCCCCTTATGGCTACACCTTC.

V usage is TRBV19 and J usage is TRBJ1-2; 7 bases match TRBD1. V lost 7 bases, J lost 6 bases, and 14 bases stayed unmatched. The CDR3 spans 15 residues. The germline V gene has CDR1 LNHDA and CDR2 SQIVND (reference sequence). This CDR3 reads CASKGRLQGQDGYTF. In nucleotides, the CDR3 is TGTGCCAGTAAAGGGAGACTACAGGGGCAGGATGGCTACACCTTC.

The rearrangement joins TRBV7-6 to TRBJ2-2; possible D gene TRBD2, 5 bases. Germline V CDR1 and CDR2: SGHVS, FNYEAQ. The V end lost 0 bases, the J end lost 7 bases, and 6 bases lay between the germline ends. This CDR3 is 13 amino acids long. This CDR3 reads CASSLASVGELFF. Written as DNA, the CDR3 is TGTGCCAGCAGCTTAGCTAGCGTCGGGGAGCTGTTTTTT.

This chain uses TRBV6-5 with TRBJ2-3, with unresolved D. Between the trimmed V and J ends, which lost 0 bases and 0 bases, there was a span of 4 bases. The V gene's germline CDR1 is MNHEY and CDR2 SVGAGI. The CDR3 length is 14 residues. CDR3 sequence: CASSYSTSTDTQYF. As DNA, the CDR3 is TGTGCCAGCAGTTACTCAACTAGCACAGATACGCAGTATTTT.

This clone has a handful of counts. The chain links TRBV6-6 to TRBJ1-1, with TRBD1 as a possible D gene (5 bases). CDR1 is MNHNY and CDR2 is SVGAGI in the germline V gene (reference sequence). The CDR3 is 14 amino acids. Trimming shortened V by 0 bases and J by 2 bases, and 7 bases separated the two germline ends. DNA for the CDR3: TGTGCCAGCAGTTACTCGCAGGGTAACACTGAAGCTTTCTTT. It encodes CASSYSQGNTEAFF.

The chain has TRBV7-2 and TRBJ2-7; 8 bases agree with TRBD1. J gave up 1 base and V 5 bases, and 10 bases lay outside the gene matches. Germline assignment: CDR1 SGHTA and CDR2 FQGNSA. The CDR3 is 16 residues long. CDR3 residues: CASSQSLGTGSYEQYF. For the CDR3, the DNA is TGTGCCAGCAGCCAAAGTCTCGGGACAGGTTCCTACGAGCAGTACTTC.

The V and J genes are TRBV2 and TRBJ1-1; 8 bases are a match to TRBD1. CDR3 length equals 15 residues. Germline assignment: CDR1 SNHLY and CDR2 FYNNEI. With 2 bases clipped from V and 5 bases from J, the junction kept 7 bases outside the gene matches. Here the CDR3 DNA reads TGTGCCAGCAGTGAATCCCGGACAGGGCGAACTGAAGCTTTCTTT. Its translation: CASSESRTGRTEAFF.

The J gene is TRBJ2-3, the V gene TRBV9; 7 bases fit TRBD1. V shed 3 bases, J shed 2 bases, and the junction held 6 bases outside the gene matches. Germline CDR1 SGDLS, CDR2 YYNGEE. The CDR3 is 15 residues long. The DNA for the CDR3 is TGTGCCAGCAGCGAAGGGACAGTCTTCACAGATACGCAGTATTTT. Amino acid sequence: CASSEGTVFTDTQYF.

V and J are TRBV7-2 and TRBJ1-1, with D maybe TRBD1 (5 bases). CDR3 size: 15 residues. V lost 3 bases to trimming and J lost 0 bases, with 11 bases between them. The germline V gene has CDR1 SGHTA and CDR2 FQGNSA. The CDR3 DNA reads as TGTGCCAGCAGCTTTTGGGGCCAAGTGAACACTGAAGCTTTCTTT. Protein: CASSFWGQVNTEAFF.

J is TRBJ2-5 and V is TRBV29-1, with 8 bases that match TRBD2. From germline, CDR1 is SQVTM and CDR2 ANQGSEA. Unmatched junction bases numbered 11, after V lost 4 bases and J lost 7 bases. The CDR3 is 14 amino acids. CDR3: CSVGPSGRMVTQYF. The DNA for the CDR3 is TGCAGCGTTGGTCCTAGCGGGCGAATGGTGACCCAGTACTTC.

As DNA, the CDR3 is TGTGCCAGCACCTTCCAGGGTGGGGACACTGAAGCTTTCTTT. Protein product: CASTFQGGDTEAFF. This sequence joins TRBV2 and TRBJ1-1; tentative D call: TRBD1 (5 bases). The CDR3 totals 14 residues. In germline, CDR1 is SNHLY, CDR2 FYNNEI. Trimming removed 7 bases at V and 3 bases at J, with 15 bases between.

V gene TRBV19 combines with J gene TRBJ1-1; the match to TRBD1 covers 7 bases. The CDR3 totals 16 residues. Germline V lookup: CDR1 LNHDA, CDR2 SQIVND (reference sequence). With V trimmed by 6 bases and J by 6 bases, 16 bases remained unmatched. The CDR3: CASSLRQTGILPEAFF. The DNA for the CDR3 is TGTGCCAGTAGCCTTCGTCAGACAGGGATCCTTCCTGAAGCTTTCTTT.

V usage is TRBV6-1 and J usage is TRBJ1-3, with D perhaps matching TRBD1 (5 bases). The germline V gene has CDR1 MNHNS and CDR2 SASEGT. The CDR3 is 15 residues long. V was shortened by 3 bases and J by 0 bases, with 9 bases between the two germline ends. The CDR3 sequence: CASSDGGFSGNTIYF. CDR3 nucleotide sequence: TGTGCCAGCAGTGACGGGGGTTTCTCTGGAAACACCATATATTTT.

This chain joins TRBV5-4 and TRBJ1-1; D may be TRBD1 (6 bases). The ends were cut back, 4 bases at V and 5 bases at J, with 21 bases in the middle. Germline V gene lookup returns CDR1 SGHNT and CDR2 YYREEE (reference sequence). CDR3 length equals 16 residues. The CDR3 loop is CASSPPGGTQDTEAFF. DNA of the CDR3: TGTGCCAGCAGCCCTCCTGGGGGCACCCAGGATACTGAAGCTTTCTTT.

The J gene is TRBJ2-1, the V gene TRBV6-2 or TRBV6-3, with D possibly being TRBD2 (6 bases). This CDR3 spans 16 amino acids. V lost 2 bases, J lost 7 bases, and 18 bases lay in between. The germline gives CDR1 MNHEY, CDR2 SVGEGT. The CDR3 bases are TGTGCCAGCAGTTACCTCTTCGGGGGATCTAAGAATGAGCAGTTCTTC. This encodes CASSYLFGGSKNEQFF.

The CDR3: CASSLGGFDGYTF. The CDR3, as DNA: TGTGCCAGCAGCTTAGGGGGCTTCGATGGCTACACCTTC. The chain links TRBV11-2 to TRBJ1-2; D may be TRBD1 (5 bases). This CDR3 has 13 residues. The germline V gene has CDR1 SGHAT and CDR2 FQNNGV. V lost 1 base and J 6 bases, leaving 9 bases between the germline ends.

This clone was counted between two and nine times. V and J are TRBV5-4 and TRBJ1-4; TRBD1 is a possible D gene (5 bases). The V end lost 2 bases, the J end lost 6 bases, and 14 bases lay between the germline ends. CDR1 is SGHNT, CDR2 YYREEE, per germline (reference sequence). This CDR3 comprises 15 residues. The CDR3 sequence: CASSFADLRDEKLFF. CDR3 in DNA: TGTGCCAGCAGCTTCGCCGATCTCAGGGATGAAAAACTGTTTTTT.

The genes are TRBV6-6 and TRBJ1-4; 10 nucleotides agree with TRBD1. From germline, CDR1 is MNHNY and CDR2 SVGAGI (reference sequence). This CDR3 is built from 15 residues. Trimming at V came to 6 bases and at J to 3 bases, leaving 4 bases not matched to a gene. The CDR3: CASRGQGKANEKLFF. CDR3 DNA sequence: TGTGCCAGCAGGGGACAGGGGAAAGCTAATGAAAAACTGTTTTTT.

The genes are TRBV28 and TRBJ1-3; a possible D gene is TRBD1 (5 bases). Between the trimmed V and J ends, which lost 7 bases and 0 bases, there was a span of 10 bases. Germline V lookup: CDR1 MDHEN, CDR2 SYDVKM. The CDR3 runs 14 residues. The CDR3 DNA reads TGTGCCAGCACCCGCAGGGTCTCTGGAAACACCATATATTTT. As protein: CASTRRVSGNTIYF.

The chain carries TRBV15 and TRBJ1-4, with D unresolved. Germline V gene sequence: CDR1 LNHNV, CDR2 YYDKDF (reference sequence). V was cut by 0 bases and J by 4 bases, with 9 bases left in between. The CDR3 sequence is 15 residues long. In DNA, the CDR3 is TGTGCCACCAGCAGAGAGCAACACCTTAATGAAAAACTGTTTTTT. This encodes CATSREQHLNEKLFF.

The chain has TRBV6-4 and TRBJ1-1, with a weak D call TRBD1 (6 bases). Germline V lookup: CDR1 MRHNA, CDR2 SNTAGT. The ends were cut back, 5 bases at V and 0 bases at J, with 10 bases in the middle. The CDR3 consists of 14 residues. CDR3: CASSSTGMNTEAFF. CDR3 nucleotides: TGTGCCAGCAGTTCGACAGGAATGAACACTGAAGCTTTCTTT.

The chain employs TRBV29-1 and TRBJ2-3; 10 bases fit TRBD1. Germline-derived CDR1 and CDR2 are SQVTM and ANQGSEA. This CDR3 spans 14 amino acids. Trimming cost V 7 bases and J 3 bases; bases outside gene matches: 7. CDR3 coding DNA: TGCAGCGCTACGACAGGGGGCGGAACAGATACGCAGTATTTT. Encoded protein: CSATTGGGTDTQYF.